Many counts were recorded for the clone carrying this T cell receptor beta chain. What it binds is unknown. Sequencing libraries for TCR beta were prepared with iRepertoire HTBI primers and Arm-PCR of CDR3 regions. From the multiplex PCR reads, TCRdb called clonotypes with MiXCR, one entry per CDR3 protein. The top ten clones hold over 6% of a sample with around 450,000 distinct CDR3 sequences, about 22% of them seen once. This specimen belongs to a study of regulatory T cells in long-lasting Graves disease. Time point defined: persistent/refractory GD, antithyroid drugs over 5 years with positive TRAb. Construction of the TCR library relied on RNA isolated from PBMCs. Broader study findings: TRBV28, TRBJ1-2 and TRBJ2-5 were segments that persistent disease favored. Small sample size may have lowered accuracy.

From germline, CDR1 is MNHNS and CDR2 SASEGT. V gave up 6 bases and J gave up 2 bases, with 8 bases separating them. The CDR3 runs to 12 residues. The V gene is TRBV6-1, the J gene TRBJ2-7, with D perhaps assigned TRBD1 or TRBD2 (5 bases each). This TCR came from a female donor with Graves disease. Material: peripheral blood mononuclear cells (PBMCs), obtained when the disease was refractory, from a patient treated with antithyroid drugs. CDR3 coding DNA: TGTGCCAGCAGCGGGGCTACCTACGAGCAGTACTTC. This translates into CASSGATYEQYF.